This T cell receptor (beta chain) appears in the sequencing data of a study of control samples from healthy donors and cancer patients (TCRdb year 2020). The library relied on the immunoSEQ multiplex PCR assay. TCRdb carries this immuneACCESS record with in-frame sequences only. Its versions omit some clonotypes, under half of them owing to an unresolved V gene in the studies checked, with the rest unexplained. In this sample the table shows 120,000 to 150,000 clones, about nine tenths of which occur a single time. Together, the top ten hold 4.9% of the sample. V is cut by 6 bases and J by 6 bases, and the space between the germline ends is 12 bases. In the germline V gene, CDR1 corresponds to ENHRY and CDR2 to SYGVKD. CDR3 length: 12 amino acids, cysteine to phenylalanine. Only the CDR3 portion is preserved as DNA: 36 bases, with reading frame beginning at the first base. Note on this clone: This clone's antigen is unknown. Nothing much larger sits one base from this clone, and base qualities are not available.

The sample consisted of blood. Recombination linked TRBV10-3 to TRBJ2-7, and possibly TRBD2, on 5 matching bases. The sequence was collected from a man aged 25-45 years in good health. The encoded CDR3 is CAIRGATSEQYF. The DNA sequence follows: TGTGCCATCAGGGGAGCGACATCCGAGCAGTACTTC.